This entry concerns a single TCR beta chain. This clonotype was observed a single time. Its antigen has not been determined. Per-nucleotide qualities are absent, and no much larger clonotype sits a single base away. Just one read gives weak support. RNA was extracted using the RNeasy kit, and about 0.45 to 1 ug of the RNA was reverse transcribed with random hexamers. The immunoSEQ multiplex PCR assay, covering 54 Vbeta and 13 Jbeta segments, was used to amplify TCR beta CDR3 regions. PCR amplification bias was corrected using a synthetic template baseline for primer optimization and computational correction. The study's processing was this. Reads were annotated to V, D and J genes according to IMGT and were analyzed with immunoSEQ Analyzer, with only productive sequences retained. To calculate clonality, Shannon entropy was normalized by log2 of the number of productive unique sequences and then subtracted from one. For each patient and control, public and private clones were evaluated among the 100 most prevalent clones. Clones were defined as Susac-specific if absent from the healthy and MS cohorts, from around 1,000 published viral clones and from other ImmuneACCESS disease sequences. Through fastp at Q25 and MiXCR, TCRdb rebuilt clones from the public reads, retaining in-frame beta chains. Every CDR3 protein is listed once, alongside the most common genes and DNA of its rows. The V and J calls were determined by TCRdb, not by the authors. The sample profile shows 150,000 to 200,000 distinct CDR3 sequences; around 95% of them were found once. The ten largest clones capture 0.093% of the sample.

V is reduced by 5 bases and J by 0 bases, leaving a spacing of 7 bases between them. Including the terminal cysteine and phenylalanine, the CDR3 comprises 12 residues. The DNA shown is the 36-base CDR3, in frame from base 1. Reading the germline V gene (reference sequence) gives CDR1 DFQATT and CDR2 SNEGSKA. High-throughput TCR beta sequencing profiled peripheral blood CD8+ and CD4+ T cells from healthy donors, Susac syndrome patients and multiple sclerosis patients. Treatment-naive patients with stable or active relapsing-remitting disease fulfilling revised McDonald criteria were used as multiple sclerosis controls. Bulk CD8+ and CD4+ T cells were purified by magnetic negative isolation, whereas CD8+ TEMRA cells were enriched by FACS. Blood was drawn into EDTA tubes, processed within 24 hours, and PBMCs were isolated by density gradient centrifugation. PBMCs intended for TCR sequencing were frozen in liquid nitrogen and were later thawed in a 37 degrees C water bath. The sorted or isolated CD4+, CD8+ and CD8+ TEMRA cells reached a purity of at least 90%.

This entry is derived from a study of CD8 T cells in Susac syndrome (dated by TCRdb to the late 2010s). With regard to the full study: Repertoire sequencing was used to test whether CD8+ T cell activation and differentiation in Susac syndrome was antigen driven.

What the research found in general, with its limitations: The study acknowledged that relatively few individuals were included in the TCR sequencing and HLA analysis.

The sequencing sample was made of CD4+ T cells from PBMCs. This sequence was found in a human donor with multiple sclerosis. The chain is encoded by TRBV20-1 joined to TRBJ1-1; a confident D gene designation cannot be given. The nucleotide sequence reads TGCAGTGCTCTGGGGATGAACACTGAAGCTTTCTTT. Translated, this is CSALGMNTEAFF.